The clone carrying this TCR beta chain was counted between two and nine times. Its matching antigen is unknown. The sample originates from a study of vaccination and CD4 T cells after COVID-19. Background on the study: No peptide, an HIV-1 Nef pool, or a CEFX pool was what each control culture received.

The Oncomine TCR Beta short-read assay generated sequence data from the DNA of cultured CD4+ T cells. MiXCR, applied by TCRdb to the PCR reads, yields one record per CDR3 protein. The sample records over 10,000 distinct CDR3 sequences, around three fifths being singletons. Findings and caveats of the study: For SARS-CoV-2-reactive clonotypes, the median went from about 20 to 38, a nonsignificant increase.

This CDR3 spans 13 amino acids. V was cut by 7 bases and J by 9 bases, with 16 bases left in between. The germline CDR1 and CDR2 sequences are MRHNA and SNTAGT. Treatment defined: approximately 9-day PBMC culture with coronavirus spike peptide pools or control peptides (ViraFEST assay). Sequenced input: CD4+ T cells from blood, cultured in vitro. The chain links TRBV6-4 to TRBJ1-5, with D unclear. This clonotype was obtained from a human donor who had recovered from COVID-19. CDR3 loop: CASNGYSYLPQHF. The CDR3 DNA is TGTGCCAGCAATGGGTATAGTTATCTGCCCCAGCATTTT.